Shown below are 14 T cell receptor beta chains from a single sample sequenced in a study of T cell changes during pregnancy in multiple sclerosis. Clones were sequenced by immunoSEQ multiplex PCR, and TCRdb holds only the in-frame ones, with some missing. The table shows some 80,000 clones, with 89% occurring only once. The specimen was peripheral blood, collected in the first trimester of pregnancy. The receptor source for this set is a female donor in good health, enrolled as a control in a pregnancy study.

For the CDR3, the DNA is TGTGCCAGCAGCCCTAGGCAGGGTCTCTCCTACGAGCAGTACTTC. Translation gives CASSPRQGLSYEQYF. This chain uses TRBV11-2 with TRBJ2-7; D is possibly TRBD1 (5 bases). CDR1 is SGHAT and CDR2 is FQNNGV in the germline V gene. Trimming stripped 5 bases from V and 0 bases from J, with 14 bases between. The CDR3 runs to 15 residues.

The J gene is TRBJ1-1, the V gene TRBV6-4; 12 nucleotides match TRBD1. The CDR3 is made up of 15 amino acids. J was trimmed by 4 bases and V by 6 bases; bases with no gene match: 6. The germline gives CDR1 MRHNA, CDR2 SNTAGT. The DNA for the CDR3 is TGTGCCAGCAGCAGGGACAGGGGGCCGGGCACTGAAGCTTTCTTT. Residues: CASSRDRGPGTEAFF.

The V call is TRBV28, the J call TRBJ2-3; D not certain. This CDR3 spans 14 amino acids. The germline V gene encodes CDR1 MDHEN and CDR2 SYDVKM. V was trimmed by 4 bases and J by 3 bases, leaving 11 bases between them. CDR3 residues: CASSYTDITDTQYF. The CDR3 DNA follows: TGTGCCAGCAGTTATACCGACATAACAGATACGCAGTATTTT.

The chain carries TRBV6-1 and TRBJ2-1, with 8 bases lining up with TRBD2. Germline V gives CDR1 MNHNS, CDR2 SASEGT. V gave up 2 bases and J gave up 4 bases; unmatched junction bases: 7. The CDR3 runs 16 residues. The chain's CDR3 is CASSEPTSGAYNEQFF. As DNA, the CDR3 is TGTGCCAGCAGTGAACCCACTAGCGGAGCTTACAATGAGCAGTTCTTC.

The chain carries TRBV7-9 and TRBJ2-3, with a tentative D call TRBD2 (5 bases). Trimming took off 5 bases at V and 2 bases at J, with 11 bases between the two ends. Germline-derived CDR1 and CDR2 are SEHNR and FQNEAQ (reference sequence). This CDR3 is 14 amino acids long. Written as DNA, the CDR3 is TGTGCCAGCAGCCGTACGGGATCCACAGATACGCAGTATTTT. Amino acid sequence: CASSRTGSTDTQYF. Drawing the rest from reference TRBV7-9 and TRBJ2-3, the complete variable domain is DTGVSQNPRHKITKRGQNVTFRCDPISEHNRLYWYRQTLGQGPEFLTYFQNEAQLEKSRLLSDRFSAERPKGSFSTLEIQRTEQGDSAMYLCASSRTGSTDTQYFGPGTRLTVL.

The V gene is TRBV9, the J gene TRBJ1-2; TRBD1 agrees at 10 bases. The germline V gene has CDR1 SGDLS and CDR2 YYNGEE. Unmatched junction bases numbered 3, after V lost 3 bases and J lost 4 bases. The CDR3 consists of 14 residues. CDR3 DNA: TGTGCCAGCAGCGCCGGACAGGGGGGCTATGGCTACACCTTC. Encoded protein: CASSAGQGGYGYTF.

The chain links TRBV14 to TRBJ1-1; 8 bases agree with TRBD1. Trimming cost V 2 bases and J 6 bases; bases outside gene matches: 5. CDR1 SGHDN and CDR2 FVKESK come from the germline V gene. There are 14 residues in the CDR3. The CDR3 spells CASSQRRGLAEAFF. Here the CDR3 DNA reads TGTGCCAGCAGCCAACGCAGGGGGCTCGCTGAAGCTTTCTTT. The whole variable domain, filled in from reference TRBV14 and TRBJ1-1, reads EAGVTQFPSHSVIEKGQTVTLRCDPISGHDNLYWYRRVMGKEIKFLLHFVKESKQDESGMPNNRFLAERTGGTYSTLKVQPAELEDSGVYFCASSQRRGLAEAFFGQGTRLTVV.

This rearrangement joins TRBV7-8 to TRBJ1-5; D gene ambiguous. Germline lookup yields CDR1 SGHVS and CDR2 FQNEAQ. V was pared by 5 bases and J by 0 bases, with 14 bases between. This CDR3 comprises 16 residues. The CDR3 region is CASSPLPGYSNQPQHF. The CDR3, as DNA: TGTGCCAGCAGCCCCCTTCCGGGTTATAGCAATCAGCCCCAGCATTTT.

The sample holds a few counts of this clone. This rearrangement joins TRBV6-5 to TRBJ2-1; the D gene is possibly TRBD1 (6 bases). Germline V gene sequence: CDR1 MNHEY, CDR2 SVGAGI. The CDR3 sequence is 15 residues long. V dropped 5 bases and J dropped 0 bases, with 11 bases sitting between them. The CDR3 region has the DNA TGTGCCAGCAGTCGGACAGAACCCTCCTACAATGAGCAGTTCTTC. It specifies CASSRTEPSYNEQFF.

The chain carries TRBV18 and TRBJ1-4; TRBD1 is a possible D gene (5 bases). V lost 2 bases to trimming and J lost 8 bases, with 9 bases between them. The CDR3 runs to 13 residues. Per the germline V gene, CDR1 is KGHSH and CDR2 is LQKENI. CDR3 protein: CASSPRGEEKLFF. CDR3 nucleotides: TGTGCCAGCTCACCAAGGGGTGAGGAAAAACTGTTTTTT.

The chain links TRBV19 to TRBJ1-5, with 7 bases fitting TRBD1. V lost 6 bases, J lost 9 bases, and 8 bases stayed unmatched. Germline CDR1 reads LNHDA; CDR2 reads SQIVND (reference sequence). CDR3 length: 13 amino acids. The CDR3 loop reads CASSGTVSGPQHF. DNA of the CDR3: TGTGCCAGTAGCGGGACAGTATCTGGGCCCCAGCATTTT.

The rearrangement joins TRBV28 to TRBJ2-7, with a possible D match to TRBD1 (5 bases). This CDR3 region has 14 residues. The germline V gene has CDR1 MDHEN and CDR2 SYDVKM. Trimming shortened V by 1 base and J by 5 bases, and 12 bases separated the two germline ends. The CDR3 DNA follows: TGTGCCAGCAGTTTATCGGCCAGGGCCCACGAGCAGTACTTC. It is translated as CASSLSARAHEQYF.

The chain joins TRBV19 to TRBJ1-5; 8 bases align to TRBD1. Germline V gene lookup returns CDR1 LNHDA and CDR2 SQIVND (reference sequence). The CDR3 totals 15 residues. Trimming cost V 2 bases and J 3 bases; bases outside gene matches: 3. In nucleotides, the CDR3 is TGTGCCAGTAGTATACGCAGGGGGCACAATCAGCCCCAGCATTTT. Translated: CASSIRRGHNQPQHF. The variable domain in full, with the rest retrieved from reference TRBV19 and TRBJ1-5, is DGGITQSPKYLFRKEGQNVTLSCEQNLNHDAMYWYRQDPGQGLRLIYYSQIVNDFQKGDIAEGYSVSREKKESFPLTVTSAQKNPTAFYLCASSIRRGHNQPQHFGDGTRLSIL.

This CDR3 reads CASSFRQLGTDTQYF. CDR3 in DNA: TGTGCCAGCAGCTTCCGACAGTTGGGCACAGATACGCAGTATTTT. The V gene is TRBV5-4, the J gene TRBJ2-3; maybe TRBD1 (5 bases). The germline V and J ends were trimmed by 2 bases and 1 base, with 11 bases remaining between them. Germline CDR1 SGHNT, CDR2 YYREEE (reference sequence). CDR3 length: 15 residues.